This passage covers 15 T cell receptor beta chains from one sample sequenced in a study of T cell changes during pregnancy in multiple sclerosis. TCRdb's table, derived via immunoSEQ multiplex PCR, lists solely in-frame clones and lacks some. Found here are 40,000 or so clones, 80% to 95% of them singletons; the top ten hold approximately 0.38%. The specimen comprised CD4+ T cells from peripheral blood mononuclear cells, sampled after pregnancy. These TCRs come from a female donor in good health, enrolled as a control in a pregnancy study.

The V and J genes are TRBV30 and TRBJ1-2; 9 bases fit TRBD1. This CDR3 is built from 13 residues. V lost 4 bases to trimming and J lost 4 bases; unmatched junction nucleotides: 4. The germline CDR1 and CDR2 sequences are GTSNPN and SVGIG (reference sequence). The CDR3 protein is CAWNRGQAYGYTF. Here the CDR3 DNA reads TGTGCCTGGAACAGGGGGCAAGCCTATGGCTACACCTTC.

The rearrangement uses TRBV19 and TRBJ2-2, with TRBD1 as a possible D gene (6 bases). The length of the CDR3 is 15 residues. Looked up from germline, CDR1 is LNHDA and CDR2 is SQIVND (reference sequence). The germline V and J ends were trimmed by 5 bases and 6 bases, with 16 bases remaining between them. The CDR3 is CASSQQGVGAGELFF. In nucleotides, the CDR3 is TGTGCCAGTAGTCAACAGGGAGTTGGGGCCGGGGAGCTGTTTTTT.

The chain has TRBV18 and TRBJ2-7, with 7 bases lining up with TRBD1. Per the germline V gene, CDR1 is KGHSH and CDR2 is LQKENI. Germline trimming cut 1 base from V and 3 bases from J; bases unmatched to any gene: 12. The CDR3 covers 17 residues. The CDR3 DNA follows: TGTGCCAGCTCACCACGGACAGGACAATTAACAAACTACGAGCAGTACTTC. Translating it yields CASSPRTGQLTNYEQYF. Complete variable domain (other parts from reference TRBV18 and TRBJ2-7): NAGVMQNPRHLVRRRGQEARLRCSPMKGHSHVYWYRQLPEEGLKFMVYLQKENIIDESGMPKERFSAEFPKEGPSILRIQQVVRGDSAAYFCASSPRTGQLTNYEQYFGPGTRLTVT.

The DNA for the CDR3 is TGTGCCACCAGTAATACTTCCCCGGGACTAGTCGAGACCCAGTACTTC. Amino acids: CATSNTSPGLVETQYF. The gene calls are TRBV15 and TRBJ2-5; 8 positions agree with TRBD2. The CDR3 is made up of 16 amino acids. J was trimmed by 5 bases and V by 6 bases; bases with no gene match: 14. Germline CDR1 and CDR2: LNHNV and YYDKDF (reference sequence).

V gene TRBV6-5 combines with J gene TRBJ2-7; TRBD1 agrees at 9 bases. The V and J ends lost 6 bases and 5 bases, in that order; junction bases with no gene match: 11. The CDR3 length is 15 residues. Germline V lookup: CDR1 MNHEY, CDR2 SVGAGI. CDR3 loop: CASRGARQGEHEQYF. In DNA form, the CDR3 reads TGTGCCAGCAGGGGAGCGAGACAGGGGGAACACGAGCAGTACTTC.

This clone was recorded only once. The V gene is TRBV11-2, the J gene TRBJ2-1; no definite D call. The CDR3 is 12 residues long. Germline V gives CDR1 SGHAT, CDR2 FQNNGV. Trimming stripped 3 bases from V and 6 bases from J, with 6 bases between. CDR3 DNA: TGTGCCAGCAGCTTCGTTTTCAATGAGCAGTTCTTC. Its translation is CASSFVFNEQFF.

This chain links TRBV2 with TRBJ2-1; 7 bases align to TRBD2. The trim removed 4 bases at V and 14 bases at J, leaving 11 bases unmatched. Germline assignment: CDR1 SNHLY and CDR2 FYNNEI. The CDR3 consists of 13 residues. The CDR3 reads CASSAGGSYLKFF. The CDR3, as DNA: TGTGCCAGCAGTGCGGGCGGGAGCTACCTAAAGTTCTTC.

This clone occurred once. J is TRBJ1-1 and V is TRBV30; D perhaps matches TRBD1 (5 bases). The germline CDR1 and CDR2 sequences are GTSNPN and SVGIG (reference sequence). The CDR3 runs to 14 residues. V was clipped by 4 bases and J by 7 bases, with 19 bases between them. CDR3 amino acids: CAWKRTGFAGEAFF. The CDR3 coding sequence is TGTGCCTGGAAAAGAACAGGTTTTGCTGGTGAAGCTTTCTTT.

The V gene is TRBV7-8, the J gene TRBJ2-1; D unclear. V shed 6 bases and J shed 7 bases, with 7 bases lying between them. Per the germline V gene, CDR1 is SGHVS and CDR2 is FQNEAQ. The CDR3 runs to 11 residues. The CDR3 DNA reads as TGTGCCAGCAGTCGCCGGAATGAGCAGTTCTTC. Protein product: CASSRRNEQFF.

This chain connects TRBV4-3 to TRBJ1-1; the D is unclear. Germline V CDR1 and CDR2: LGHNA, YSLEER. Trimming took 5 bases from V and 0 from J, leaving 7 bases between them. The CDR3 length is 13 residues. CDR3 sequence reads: CASSWQMNTEAFF. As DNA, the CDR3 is TGCGCCAGCAGCTGGCAGATGAACACTGAAGCTTTCTTT.

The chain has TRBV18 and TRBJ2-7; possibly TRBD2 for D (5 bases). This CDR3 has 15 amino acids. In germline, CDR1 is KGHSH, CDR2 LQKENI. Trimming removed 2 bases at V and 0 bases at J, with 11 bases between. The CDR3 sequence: CASSPSADLSYEQYF. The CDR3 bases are TGTGCCAGCTCACCATCAGCGGACCTCTCCTACGAGCAGTACTTC.

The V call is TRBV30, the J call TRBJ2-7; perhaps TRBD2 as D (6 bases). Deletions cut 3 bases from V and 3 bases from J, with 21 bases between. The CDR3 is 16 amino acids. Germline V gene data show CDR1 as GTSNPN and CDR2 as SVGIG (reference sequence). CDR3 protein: CAWREKPGWRVYEQYF. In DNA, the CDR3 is TGTGCCTGGAGGGAAAAGCCGGGGTGGAGGGTCTACGAGCAGTACTTC.

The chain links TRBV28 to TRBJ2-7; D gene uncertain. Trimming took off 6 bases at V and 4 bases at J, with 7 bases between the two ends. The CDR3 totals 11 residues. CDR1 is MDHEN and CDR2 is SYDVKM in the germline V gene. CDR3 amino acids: CASRRLYEQYF. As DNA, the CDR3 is TGTGCCAGCAGACGACTGTACGAGCAGTACTTC.

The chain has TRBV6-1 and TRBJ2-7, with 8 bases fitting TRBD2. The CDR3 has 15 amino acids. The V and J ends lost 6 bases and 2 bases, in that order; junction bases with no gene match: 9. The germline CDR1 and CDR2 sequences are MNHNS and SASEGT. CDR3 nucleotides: TGTGCCAGCAGCCGTGGGACTAGAGGTCCCTACGAGCAGTACTTC. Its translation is CASSRGTRGPYEQYF.

The CDR3 here is CASTPAGGVTDTQYF. DNA for the CDR3: TGTGCCAGTACCCCTGCGGGAGGGGTCACAGATACGCAGTATTTT. V gene TRBV19 combines with J gene TRBJ2-3, with TRBD2 matching over 9 bases. Germline loops: CDR1 LNHDA, CDR2 SQIVND (reference sequence). V shed 7 bases, J shed 2 bases, and the junction held 7 bases outside the gene matches. The CDR3 runs to 15 residues.